The clone carrying this TCR beta chain occurred many times. This entry comes from a study of T cells in Graves' hyperthyroidism and ophthalmopathy. Study-wide context: Blood from the periphery was taken at initial diagnosis, before any treatment.

The CDR3 runs 16 residues. With 6 bases removed from V and 2 bases from J, the gap between germline ends came to 18 bases. CDR1 and CDR2 (germline): LGHDT, YNNKEL (reference sequence). For Graves' hyperthyroidism to be stable, ophthalmopathy could not progress within 18 months. Subjects aged 18 to 65 presented with newly diagnosed hyperthyroidism of less than 2 months' duration. Clinical symptoms, serum thyroxine, TRAb, thyroid ultrasound and orbital computed tomography established diagnosis. TCR beta CDR3 regions were amplified from RNA transcripts. The HTBI primer set drove a first-round RT-PCR of the TCR CDR3. TCRdb passed the multiplex PCR reads through MiXCR, listing each CDR3 protein once. The repertoire holds 450,000 to 600,000 distinct CDR3 sequences, with 12% to 15% as singletons.

This clonotype originated in a woman aged 40-49 years with Graves' hyperthyroidism. Sequencing was carried out using blood. The chain is built from TRBV3-1 and TRBJ2-3, with D unresolved. The CDR3 loop is CASSPLLLASTDTQYF. Written as DNA, the CDR3 is TGTGCCAGCAGTCCCTTGCTGTTGGCGTCCACAGATACGCAGTATTTT.